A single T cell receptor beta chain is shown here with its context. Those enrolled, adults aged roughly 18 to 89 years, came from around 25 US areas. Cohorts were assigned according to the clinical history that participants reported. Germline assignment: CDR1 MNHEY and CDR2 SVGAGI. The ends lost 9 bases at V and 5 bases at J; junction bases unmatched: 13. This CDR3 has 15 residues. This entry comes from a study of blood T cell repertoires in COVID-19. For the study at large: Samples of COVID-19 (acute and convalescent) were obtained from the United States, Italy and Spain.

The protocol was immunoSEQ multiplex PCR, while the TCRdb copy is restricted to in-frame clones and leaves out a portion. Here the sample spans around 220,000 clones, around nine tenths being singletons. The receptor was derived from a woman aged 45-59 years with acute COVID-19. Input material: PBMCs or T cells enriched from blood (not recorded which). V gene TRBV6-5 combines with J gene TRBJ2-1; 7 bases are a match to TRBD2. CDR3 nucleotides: TGTGCCAGTTCAAGGCTAGCGGCAACCAACAATGAGCAGTTCTTC. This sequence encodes CASSRLAATNNEQFF.